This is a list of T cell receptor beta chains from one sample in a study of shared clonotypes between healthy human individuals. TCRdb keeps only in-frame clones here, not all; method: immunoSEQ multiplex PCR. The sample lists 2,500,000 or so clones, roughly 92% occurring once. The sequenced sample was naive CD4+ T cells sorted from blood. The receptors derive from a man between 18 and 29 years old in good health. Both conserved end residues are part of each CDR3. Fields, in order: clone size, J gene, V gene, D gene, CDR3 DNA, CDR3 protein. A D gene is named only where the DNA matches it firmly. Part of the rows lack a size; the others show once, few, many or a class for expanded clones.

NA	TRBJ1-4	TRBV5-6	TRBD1	TGTGCCAGCAGCTTGGCCGGTCAGGGGGTAACAACTAATGAAAAACTGTTTTTT	CASSLAGQGVTTNEKLFF
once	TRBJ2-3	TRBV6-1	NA	TGTGCCAGCATTCCGACCGGTAGCACAGATACGCAGTATTTT	CASIPTGSTDTQYF
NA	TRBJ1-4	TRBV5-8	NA	TGTGCCAGCAGCTTACCAGGAGGGAGAACTAATGAAAAACTGTTTTTT	CASSLPGGRTNEKLFF
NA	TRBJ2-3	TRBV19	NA	TGTGCCAGTAGGGGATTCAGGGCTAGCACAGATACGCAGTATTTT	CASRGFRASTDTQYF
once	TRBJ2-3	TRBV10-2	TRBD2	TGCGCCAGCAGTGGTCCCGGACTAGCGGGAGGCACAGATACGCAGTATTTT	CASSGPGLAGGTDTQYF
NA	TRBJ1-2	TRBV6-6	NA	TGTGCCAGCAGTTACTCGATTACAGAGAGCTATGGCTACACCTTC	CASSYSITESYGYTF
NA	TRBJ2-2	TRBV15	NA	TGTGCCACCAGCCCCCGCCATCTAGCGAACGCGAACACCGGGGAGCTGTTTTTT	CATSPRHLANANTGELFF
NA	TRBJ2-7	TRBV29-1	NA	TGCAGCGTTGAGGACAGTGTAGCCTACGAGCAGTACTTC	CSVEDSVAYEQYF
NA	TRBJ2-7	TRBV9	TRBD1	TGTGCCAGCAGCCGGACAGGGTTACCCTACGAGCAGTACTTC	CASSRTGLPYEQYF
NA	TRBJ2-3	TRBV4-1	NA	TGCGCCAGCAGCCCAGCGTTGCGGGGACGCTGGGATACGCAGTATTTT	CASSPALRGRWDTQYF
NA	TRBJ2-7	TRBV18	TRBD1	TGTGCCAGCTCGACAGGGGCCGAGCAGTACTTC	CASSTGAEQYF
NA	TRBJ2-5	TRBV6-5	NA	TGTGCCAGCAGTTACTGGGGAAGTATATCCAAAGAGACCCAGTACTTC	CASSYWGSISKETQYF
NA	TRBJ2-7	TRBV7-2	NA	TGTGCCAGCAGGGAATGGGGGAAACACGAGCAGTACTTC	CASREWGKHEQYF
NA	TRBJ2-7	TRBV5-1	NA	TGCGCCAGCAGCCTGCGACAGGACTTAACCTACGAGCAGTACTTC	CASSLRQDLTYEQYF
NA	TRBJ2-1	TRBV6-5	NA	TGTGCCAGCAGTTTTCTTCCAGGGGTTAATGAGCAGTTCTTC	CASSFLPGVNEQFF
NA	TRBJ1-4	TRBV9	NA	TGTGCCAGCGCTTCAGGACAGACTAATGAAAAACTGTTTTTT	CASASGQTNEKLFF
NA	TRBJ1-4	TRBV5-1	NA	TGCGCCAGCAGCCCCCCGGGGGTGTCTAATGAAAAACTGTTTTTT	CASSPPGVSNEKLFF
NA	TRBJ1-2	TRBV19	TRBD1	TGTGCCAGTAGTATTATAGGAACGGGGCAGGGGGCGAATGGCTACACCTTC	CASSIIGTGQGANGYTF
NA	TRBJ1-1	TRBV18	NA	TGTGCCAGCTCACCATTAGAACAGAACACTGAAGCTTTCTTT	CASSPLEQNTEAFF
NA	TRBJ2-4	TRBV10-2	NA	TGCGCCAGCAGTAGCGGGCCCAAAAACATTCAGTACTTC	CASSSGPKNIQYF
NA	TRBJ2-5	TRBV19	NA	TGTGCCAGTAGCTTGGGACTCAAGGCCGAGACCCAGTACTTC	CASSLGLKAETQYF
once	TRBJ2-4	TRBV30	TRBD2	TGTGCCTGGGGGACTAGCGGAAACATTCAGTACTTC	CAWGTSGNIQYF
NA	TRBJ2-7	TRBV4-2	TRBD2	TGTGCCAGCAGCCGGGGGGGGGACGCCTCCTACGAGCAGTACTTC	CASSRGGDASYEQYF
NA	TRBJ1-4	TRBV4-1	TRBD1	TGCGCCAGCAGCCAAACAGGGGCCCCTAATGAAAAACTGTTTTTT	CASSQTGAPNEKLFF
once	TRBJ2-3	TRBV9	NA	TGTGCCAGCAGCCCATACAGGACAGACTTTTCCACAGATACGCAGTATTTT	CASSPYRTDFSTDTQYF
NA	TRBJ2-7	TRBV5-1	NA	TGCGCCAGCAGCTTGGAAGGCCAGGGTCAGTACGAGCAGTACTTC	CASSLEGQGQYEQYF
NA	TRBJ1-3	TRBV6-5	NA	TGTGCCAGCAGGGACGCAACTGGAAACACCATATATTTT	CASRDATGNTIYF
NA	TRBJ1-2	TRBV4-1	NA	TGCGCTAGCAGCCCCCTTCTGGGGCGGGGCTACACCTTC	CASSPLLGRGYTF
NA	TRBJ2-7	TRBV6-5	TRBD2	TGTGCCAGCAGTTATCAGCGGGGGGGCCCCTACGAGCAGTACTTC	CASSYQRGGPYEQYF
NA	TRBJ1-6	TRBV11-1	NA	TGTGCCAGCAGAGGGGGTGGGAATTCACCCCTCCACTTT	CASRGGGNSPLHF
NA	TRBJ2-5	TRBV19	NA	TGTGCCAGTAGTCCTCCACTAGGCAAATGGGCGGTCATGGAGACCCAGTACTTC	CASSPPLGKWAVMETQYF
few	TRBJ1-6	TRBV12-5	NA	TGTGCTAGTGGTTTGGTAAGGACGGAGAGCTCCTATAATTCACCCCTCCACTTT	CASGLVRTESSYNSPLHF
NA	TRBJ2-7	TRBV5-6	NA	TGTGCCAGCAGCTTAGGGGGTTTCCTCTACGAGCAGTACTTC	CASSLGGFLYEQYF
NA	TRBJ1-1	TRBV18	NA	TGTGCCAGCTCATCCTCCGGACAGACGCAAGCTTTCTTT	CASSSSGQTQAFF
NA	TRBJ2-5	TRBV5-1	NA	TGCGCCAGCAGCTTGGGGGACTCCCGAACCCAGTACTTC	CASSLGDSRTQYF
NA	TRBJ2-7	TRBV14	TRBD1	TGTGCCAGCAGCCCCCGACAGGGGGCCTACGAGCAGTACTTC	CASSPRQGAYEQYF
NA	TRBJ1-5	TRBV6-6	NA	TGTGCCAGCACTCCCGCCGGGGGGAATCAGCCCCAGCATTTT	CASTPAGGNQPQHF
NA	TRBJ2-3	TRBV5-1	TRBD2	TGCGCCAGCAGCTTGAGCGGGGGCCGCACAGATACGCAGTATTTT	CASSLSGGRTDTQYF
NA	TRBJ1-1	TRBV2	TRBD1	TGTGCCAGCAGCGGGGACAGCCGCACTGAAGCTTTCTTT	CASSGDSRTEAFF
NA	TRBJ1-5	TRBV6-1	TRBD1	TGTGCCAGCAGTACAGGGGGGTCGGGGTACCAGCCCCAGCATTTT	CASSTGGSGYQPQHF
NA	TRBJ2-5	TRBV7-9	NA	TGTGCCAGCAGCTTTAGTACCGGGAAAGAGACCCAGTACTTC	CASSFSTGKETQYF
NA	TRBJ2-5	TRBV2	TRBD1	TGTGCCAGCAGTACGGACAGGGGGCTACAAGAGACCCAGTACTTC	CASSTDRGLQETQYF
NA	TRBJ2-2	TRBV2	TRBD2	TGTGCCAGCAGTAAGACTAGCGGGACTACCGGGGAGCTGTTTTTT	CASSKTSGTTGELFF